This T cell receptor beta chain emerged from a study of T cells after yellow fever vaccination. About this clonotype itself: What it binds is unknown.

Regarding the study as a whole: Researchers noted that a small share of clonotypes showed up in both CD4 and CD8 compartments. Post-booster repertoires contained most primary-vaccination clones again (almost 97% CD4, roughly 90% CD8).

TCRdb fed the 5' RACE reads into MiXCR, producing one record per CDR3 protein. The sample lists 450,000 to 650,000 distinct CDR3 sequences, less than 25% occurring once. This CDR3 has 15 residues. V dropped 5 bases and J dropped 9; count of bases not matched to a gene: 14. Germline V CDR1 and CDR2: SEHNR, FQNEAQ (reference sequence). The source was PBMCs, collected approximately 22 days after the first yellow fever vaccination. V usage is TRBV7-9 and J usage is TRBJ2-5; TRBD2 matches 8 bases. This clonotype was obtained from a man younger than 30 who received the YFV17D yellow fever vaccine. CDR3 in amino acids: CASSQGTSARGAQYF. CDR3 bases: TGTGCCAGCAGCCAAGGGACTAGTGCGCGCGGGGCCCAGTACTTC.